This T cell receptor (beta chain) stems from a study of blood T cell repertoires in COVID-19. On the study more broadly: Nucleic acid was either cDNA or gDNA, and it came from T cells, B-cell-depleted T cells, or PBMCs.

Authors' methods: Using reference gene primer amplification, nucleated cell counts were estimated. Method: immunoSEQ multiplex PCR; TCRdb's copy keeps in-frame clones and lacks some. V, J and clone size are those of that table, while D and trimming were read from the DNA. The sample contains approximately 440,000 clones, roughly 88% of which appear only once. Recruits, aged about 18 to 100 years, lived in 20 to 30 US areas. In Cohort 3, a recovered donor had either two negative PCRs, clearance, or symptom resolution. What was sequenced was PBMCs or T cells enriched from blood (not recorded which). The receptor's source is a man in his late teens or twenties who had recovered from COVID-19.

CDR3 residues: CASSESRGGLGAFF. For the CDR3, the DNA is TGTGCCAGCAGTGAATCGAGGGGGGGCTTGGGAGCTTTCTTT. The chain joins TRBV6-1 to TRBJ1-1, with D possibly matching TRBD1 (6 bases). The length of the CDR3 is 14 residues. Trimming took 2 bases from V and 10 from J, leaving 17 bases between them. Germline V gene sequence: CDR1 MNHNS, CDR2 SASEGT.